Presented here are 15 T cell receptor beta chains from one specimen sequenced in a study of T cell clonotyping in hematopoietic cell transplantation. TCRdb's copy holds only in-frame clones and misses some; the assay was immunoSEQ multiplex PCR. There are about 14,000 clones in the sample; approximately 90% occur only once, and over 10% lies in the top ten. Material: PBMCs, obtained 100 days after allogeneic stem cell transplant. These receptor sequences come from a male patient aged 50 to 59 who had an allogeneic stem cell transplant from an unrelated donor, so T cells may come from the graft donor. Some clones in this sample may be carry-over from other donors' samples.

The J gene is TRBJ1-1, the V gene TRBV30, with D uncertain. The CDR3 is made up of 13 amino acids. CDR1 is GTSNPN, CDR2 SVGIG, per germline (reference sequence). The V gene lost 3 bases and the J gene lost 3 bases, with 11 bases spanning the gap. The CDR3 sequence is CAWSWTEDTEAFF. The CDR3 nucleotides are TGTGCCTGGAGCTGGACGGAGGACACTGAAGCTTTCTTT.

The chain carries TRBV6-5 and TRBJ1-2; D possibly corresponds to TRBD1 (5 bases). Trimming took off 6 bases at V and 2 bases at J, with 13 bases between the two ends. Germline CDR1 MNHEY, CDR2 SVGAGI. The CDR3 sequence is 14 residues long. The CDR3 reads CASSGTTRNYGYTF. The CDR3 DNA reads TGTGCCAGCAGCGGGACCACCCGAAACTATGGCTACACCTTC.

This sequence joins TRBV5-6 and TRBJ1-2; D ambiguous. This CDR3 is 13 amino acids long. V was clipped by 0 bases and J by 2 bases, with 5 bases between them. Germline V gene lookup returns CDR1 SGHDT and CDR2 YYEEEE. The CDR3 sequence is CASSLGRNYGYTF. The CDR3 DNA sequence: TGTGCCAGCAGCTTGGGCCGCAACTATGGCTACACCTTC.

The gene calls are TRBV11-2 and TRBJ2-7; 14 bases agree with TRBD2. Germline CDR1 SGHAT, CDR2 FQNNGV. The CDR3 totals 16 residues. After removal of 3 bases from V and 6 bases from J, the junction contained 7 bases not matched to a gene. The DNA for the CDR3 is TGTGCCAGCAGCTTTCCCGGGACTAGCGGGAGAACCGAGCAGTACTTC. Its protein is CASSFPGTSGRTEQYF.

This CDR3 reads CASGQGQGGPQYF. Written as DNA, the CDR3 is TGTGCCAGCGGTCAGGGACAGGGGGGTCCCCAGTACTTC. The chain links TRBV7-9 to TRBJ2-5, with TRBD1 identical over 11 bases. CDR1 is SEHNR and CDR2 is FQNEAQ in the germline V gene (reference sequence). The CDR3 spans 13 residues. The V gene end was trimmed by 8 bases and the J gene end by 9 bases; junction bases not matched to a gene: 8.

The genes are TRBV6-5 and TRBJ1-5; D gene uncertain. The CDR3 loop spans 15 amino acids. Germline V gives CDR1 MNHEY, CDR2 SVGAGI. Trimming removed 10 bases from V and 4 bases from J, with 20 bases in between. The CDR3 spells CATTPTSDGNQPQHF. For the CDR3, the DNA is TGTGCCACCACCCCCACTTCGGACGGTAATCAGCCCCAGCATTTT.

The CDR3 reads CASSFTGVYGYTF. CDR3 coding DNA: TGTGCCAGCAGTTTCACAGGGGTTTATGGCTACACCTTC. This rearrangement joins TRBV5-4 to TRBJ1-2, with TRBD1 identical over 7 bases. The germline V gene has CDR1 SGHNT and CDR2 YYREEE (reference sequence). The V gene end was trimmed by 5 bases and the J gene end by 5 bases; junction bases not matched to a gene: 6. The CDR3 runs 13 residues. The whole variable domain, remainder taken from reference TRBV5-4 and TRBJ1-2, is ETGVTQSPTHLIKTRGQQVTLRCSSQSGHNTVSWYQQALGQGPQFIFQYYREEENGRGNFPPRFSGLQFPNYSSELNVNALELDDSALYLCASSFTGVYGYTFGSGTRLTVV.

The J gene is TRBJ1-1, the V gene TRBV13; D possibly corresponds to TRBD1 (5 bases). This CDR3 spans 14 amino acids. V gave up 5 bases and J gave up 5 bases, with 15 bases separating them. Germline CDR1 and CDR2: PRHDT and FYEKMQ (reference sequence). The CDR3 is CASSGTRVRTEAFF. CDR3 coding DNA: TGTGCCAGCAGCGGAACCAGGGTGAGGACTGAAGCTTTCTTT.

The V and J genes are TRBV29-1 and TRBJ1-1; TRBD1 is a possible D gene (5 bases). V gave up 3 bases and J gave up 10 bases, with 12 bases separating them. The germline V gene has CDR1 SQVTM and CDR2 ANQGSEA. The CDR3 length is 11 residues. The CDR3 loop reads CSVDGGMGAFF. The CDR3 region has the DNA TGCAGCGTTGACGGGGGGATGGGAGCTTTCTTT.

The gene calls are TRBV6-1 and TRBJ1-2; 8 nucleotides align to TRBD1. Trimming took 8 bases from V and 6 from J; bases not matched to a gene: 8. The germline V gene encodes CDR1 MNHNS and CDR2 SASEGT. This CDR3 is built from 13 residues. DNA of the CDR3: TGTGCCAGCGCAGGGGGCGATTTTGATGGCTACACCTTC. Its protein is CASAGGDFDGYTF.

The chain joins TRBV29-1 to TRBJ1-4; a weak D match, TRBD1 (5 bases). The length of the CDR3 is 14 residues. V was trimmed by 7 bases and J by 2 bases, leaving 14 bases between them. Germline assignment: CDR1 SQVTM and CDR2 ANQGSEA. The CDR3 nucleotides read TGCAGCGCAAGGGAGGGACGCACTAATGAAAAACTGTTTTTT. This translates into CSAREGRTNEKLFF. Drawing the rest from reference TRBV29-1 and TRBJ1-4, the complete variable domain is SAVISQKPSRDICQRGTSLTIQCQVDSQVTMMFWYRQQPGQSLTLIATANQGSEATYESGFVIDKFPISRPNLTFSTLTVSNMSPEDSSIYLCSAREGRTNEKLFFGSGTQLSVL.

The chain has TRBV7-8 and TRBJ1-2; D not resolved. V was pared by 1 base and J by 6 bases, with 6 bases between. CDR3 length: 12 residues. Germline-derived CDR1 and CDR2 are SGHVS and FQNEAQ. CDR3 nucleotide sequence: TGTGCCAGCAGCTTAGGGGGTGATGGCTACACCTTC. This translates into CASSLGGDGYTF.

V usage is TRBV4-2 and J usage is TRBJ2-1, with 7 bases aligning to TRBD2. V trimming: 6 bases; J trimming: 8 bases; junction bases outside the gene matches: 10. This CDR3 spans 14 amino acids. The germline gives CDR1 LGHNA, CDR2 YNFKEQ. The CDR3 region has the DNA TGTGCCAGCAGGGGGGTTGGGGAGGGCGATGAGCAGTTCTTC. Its translation is CASRGVGEGDEQFF.

V and J are TRBV5-6 and TRBJ2-1; tentative D call: TRBD1 (6 bases). V was shortened by 3 bases and J by 3 bases, with 13 bases between the two germline ends. Germline V gene data show CDR1 as SGHDT and CDR2 as YYEEEE. CDR3 length: 15 amino acids. The CDR3 DNA reads TGTGCCAGCAGCTCGCAGGGGTTTCTCTACAATGAGCAGTTCTTC. Encoded protein: CASSSQGFLYNEQFF.

The J gene is TRBJ2-7, the V gene TRBV7-8; 7 positions agree with TRBD1. The trim removed 5 bases at V and 3 bases at J, leaving 7 bases unmatched. The CDR3 is made up of 14 amino acids. Germline-derived CDR1 and CDR2 are SGHVS and FQNEAQ. The CDR3 coding sequence is TGTGCCAGCAGCCCCCGGACAGGAAACTACGAGCAGTACTTC. It is translated as CASSPRTGNYEQYF.